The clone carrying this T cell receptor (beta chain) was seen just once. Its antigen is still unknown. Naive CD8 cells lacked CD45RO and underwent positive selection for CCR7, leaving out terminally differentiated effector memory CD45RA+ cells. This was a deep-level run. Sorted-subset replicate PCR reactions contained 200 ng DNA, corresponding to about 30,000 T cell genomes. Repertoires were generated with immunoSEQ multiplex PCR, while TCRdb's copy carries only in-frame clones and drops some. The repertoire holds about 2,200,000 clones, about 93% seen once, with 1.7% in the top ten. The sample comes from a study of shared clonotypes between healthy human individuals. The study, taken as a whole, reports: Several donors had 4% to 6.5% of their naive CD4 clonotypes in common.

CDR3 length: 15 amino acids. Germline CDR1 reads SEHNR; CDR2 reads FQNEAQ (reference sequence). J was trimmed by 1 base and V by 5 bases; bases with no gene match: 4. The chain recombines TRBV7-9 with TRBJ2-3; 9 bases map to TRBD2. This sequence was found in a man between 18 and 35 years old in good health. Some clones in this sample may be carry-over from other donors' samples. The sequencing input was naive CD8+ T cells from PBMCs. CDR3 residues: CASSQTSGGTDTQYF. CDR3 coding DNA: TGTGCCAGCAGCCAGACTAGCGGAGGCACAGATACGCAGTATTTT.